This paragraph reports one TCR beta chain. Trimming shortened V by 3 bases and J by 1 base, and 10 bases separated the two germline ends. This CDR3 is built from 15 residues. Germline V gene sequence: CDR1 SGHVS, CDR2 FNYEAQ. The data were obtained in a study of blood T cell repertoires in COVID-19. Repertoires were generated with immunoSEQ multiplex PCR, while TCRdb's copy carries only in-frame clones and drops some. The profile covers approximately 150,000 clones, with about 81% appearing a single time and around 2.4% taken by the ten largest. The sequence was obtained from a man in his forties or fifties with acute COVID-19. The sample comprised PBMCs or T cells enriched from blood (not recorded which). The chain recombines TRBV7-6 with TRBJ2-1, with D maybe TRBD2 (6 bases). Here the CDR3 reads CASSFLAYSYNEQFF. CDR3 nucleotide sequence: TGTGCCAGCAGCTTTCTAGCGTATTCCTACAATGAGCAGTTCTTC.